This T cell receptor beta chain derives from a study of blood T cells in healthy people across ages. Germline V gene data show CDR1 as MNHNS and CDR2 as SASEGT. The CDR3 extends over 16 amino acids. Primers used in a second PCR of roughly 7 to 11 cycles were a sample-barcoded 5' primer and a J-beta primer mix. A 12-random-nucleotide template-switch adaptor tagged each cDNA molecule. TCRdb recomputed calls from the 5' RACE reads with MiXCR, one row per CDR3 protein. This sample has about 1 million distinct CDR3 sequences; over 35% occur once, and the top ten carry 18%. This receptor was taken from a woman aged 55-70 years in good health. The sequencing sample was made of blood. The V gene is TRBV6-1, the J gene TRBJ2-4; 10 bases fit TRBD1. The last part of the DNA fits TRBJ2-7 better; the J call may be wrong. The CDR3 loop reads CASSEFGTGDAYEQYF. The CDR3 DNA sequence: TGTGCCAGCAGTGAGTTCGGGACAGGGGATGCCTACGAGCAGTACTTC.